Shown below are 12 T cell receptor beta chains from a single sample sequenced in a study of blood T cell repertoires in COVID-19. Profiling relied on immunoSEQ multiplex PCR, and the TCRdb table lists in-frame clones only, not all of them. The sample contains around 170,000 clones, 88% of which appear only once. The material sequenced was peripheral blood. The receptors were gathered from a man aged 60 to 69 with acute or convalescent COVID-19.

The chain has TRBV6-6 and TRBJ1-1; no clear D gene. Per the germline V gene, CDR1 is MNHNY and CDR2 is SVGAGI (reference sequence). Trimming stripped 0 bases from V and 1 base from J, with 6 bases between. The CDR3 runs 14 residues. CDR3 coding DNA: TGTGCCAGCAGTTACTCGAACAGGAACACTGAAGCTTTCTTT. Its protein is CASSYSNRNTEAFF.

The rearrangement links TRBV6-5 to TRBJ1-3, with D uncertain. Germline CDR1 reads MNHEY; CDR2 reads SVGAGI. The V and J ends lost 8 bases and 0 bases respectively, with 14 bases between them. The CDR3 is 15 residues long. The chain's CDR3 is CASRVDFYSGNTIYF. The CDR3 nucleotides read TGTGCCAGCCGGGTTGACTTCTACTCTGGAAACACCATATATTTT.

The CDR3 is CASSWTSSPYNEQFF. Here the CDR3 DNA reads TGTGCCAGCAGCTGGACTAGTAGCCCCTACAATGAGCAGTTCTTC. The rearrangement uses TRBV11-1 and TRBJ2-1; TRBD2 aligns across 7 bases. Germline loops: CDR1 SGHAT, CDR2 FQDESV (reference sequence). There are 15 residues in the CDR3. The V and J ends lost 4 bases and 2 bases, in that order; junction bases with no gene match: 5.

This chain joins TRBV7-2 and TRBJ2-3, with 10 bases lining up with TRBD2. The CDR3 runs 16 residues. The trim removed 2 bases at V and 0 bases at J, leaving 2 bases unmatched. In germline, CDR1 is SGHTA, CDR2 FQGNSA. The CDR3 region has the DNA TGTGCCAGCAGCTTAAGCGGGAGGGAAAGCACAGATACGCAGTATTTT. Its translation is CASSLSGRESTDTQYF.

This chain joins TRBV7-3 and TRBJ2-2; no firm D call. V dropped 4 bases and J dropped 1 base, with 4 bases sitting between them. Germline V gene sequence: CDR1 SGHTA, CDR2 FQGTGA. The CDR3 length is 13 residues. CDR3 loop: CASSSENTGELFF. The CDR3 DNA sequence: TGTGCCAGCAGCTCAGAGAACACCGGGGAGCTGTTTTTT.

The table lists this clone with a count of one. The chain combines TRBV12-3 or TRBV12-4 with TRBJ2-1; D is possibly TRBD2 (5 bases). This CDR3 contains 13 residues. The ends were cut back, 7 bases at V and 6 bases at J, with 13 bases in the middle. The CDR3 DNA is TGTGCCAGCACTGGAGGACCACCCAATGAGCAGTTCTTC. As protein: CASTGGPPNEQFF.

The chain has TRBV7-2 and TRBJ2-2, with a weak D call TRBD2 (6 bases). The germline gives CDR1 SGHTA, CDR2 FQGNSA. The CDR3 totals 15 residues. Deletions cut 1 base from V and 4 bases from J, with 10 bases between. The CDR3, as DNA: TGTGCCAGCAGCTTAGTACTAGCAGCCACCGGGGAGCTGTTTTTT. Translating gives CASSLVLAATGELFF.

The chain combines TRBV9 with TRBJ2-5; 13 bases align to TRBD2. CDR3 length: 18 amino acids. Germline values: CDR1 SGDLS, CDR2 YYNGEE. V lost 0 bases to trimming and J lost 1 base; unmatched junction nucleotides: 6. The CDR3 bases are TGTGCCAGCAGCGTAGGTGGACTAGCGGGGGAAAGCCAAGAGACCCAGTACTTC. Protein product: CASSVGGLAGESQETQYF.

The chain links TRBV9 to TRBJ1-5, with D possibly matching TRBD1 (6 bases). The CDR3 totals 18 residues. Trimming took 5 bases from V and 2 from J, leaving 23 bases between them. Germline assignment: CDR1 SGDLS and CDR2 YYNGEE. The CDR3 loop reads CASRTGTGRFMGNQPQHF. The CDR3 DNA sequence: TGTGCCAGCAGAACGGGCACAGGGCGGTTTATGGGCAATCAGCCCCAGCATTTT. Variable domain in full (rest from reference TRBV9 and TRBJ1-5): DSGVTQTPKHLITATGQRVTLRCSPRSGDLSVYWYQQSLDQGLQFLIQYYNGEERAKGNILERFSAQQFPDLHSELNLSSLELGDSALYFCASRTGTGRFMGNQPQHFGDGTRLSIL.

The rearrangement links TRBV10-3 to TRBJ1-1; TRBD1 aligns across 12 bases. The germline V gene has CDR1 ENHRY and CDR2 SYGVKD. This CDR3 contains 14 residues. Unmatched junction bases numbered 1, after V lost 6 bases and J lost 2 bases. The CDR3, as DNA: TGTGCCATCAGGGGACAGGGGGCTAACACTGAAGCTTTCTTT. It codes for CAIRGQGANTEAFF.

The chain couples TRBV4-3 to TRBJ1-1; weak D call: TRBD1 (6 bases). Germline V gene lookup returns CDR1 LGHNA and CDR2 YSLEER. V shed 3 bases and J shed 9 bases, with 14 bases lying between them. CDR3 length equals 13 residues. The chain's CDR3 is CASSQSRDTQAFF. CDR3 sequence (DNA): TGCGCCAGCAGCCAGTCCCGGGACACGCAAGCTTTCTTT.

The chain carries TRBV30 and TRBJ1-4; D is perhaps TRBD1 (6 bases). V was clipped by 4 bases and J by 0 bases, with 9 bases between them. Germline V CDR1 and CDR2: GTSNPN, SVGIG (reference sequence). The CDR3 is 14 residues long. CDR3 DNA: TGTGCCTGGACCCCAGGGGCAACTAATGAAAAACTGTTTTTT. Translation gives CAWTPGATNEKLFF.